The 25 T cell receptor beta chains presented below share a single source sample, sequenced in a study of tissue T cells after allogeneic stem cell transplantation. Time point defined: mouse harvest day 14 after allogeneic transplant. Each mouse received 10^7 T-cell-depleted marrow cells plus 10^6 splenic CD5+ T cells by tail vein. Data came from immunoSEQ multiplex PCR; TCRdb stores just in-frame clones and leaves some out. The data contain approximately 5,000 clones, around 29% of them singletons. Sequenced material: skin. These receptors originate from a female BALB/c mouse given C57BL/6 T cells with graft-versus-host disease after an allogeneic hematopoietic cell transplant.

A note on this clone: Gene names are mouse gene names. The read comes to an end 1 residue before the CDR3 does, leaving the germline J gene to fill in the end. The rearrangement uses TRBV12-1 and TRBJ2-3, with D perhaps matching TRBD2 (7 bases). Germline V lookup: CDR1 SGHSN, CDR2 HYEKVE. The CDR3 totals 15 residues. The V end was cut by 0 bases, the J end by 1 base, with 10 bases between. The part of the CDR3 DNA that was read is TGTGCCAGCTCTCTCGTGGGGGGCGGTGCAGAAACGCTGTAT. It specifies CASSLVGGGAETLY. The whole CDR3 protein is CASSLVGGGAETLYF. The full variable domain, completed using reference TRBV12-1 and TRBJ2-3, is DSGVVQSPRHIIKEKGGRSVLTCIPISGHSNVVWYQQTLGKELKFLIQHYEKVERDKGFLPSRFSVQQFDDYHSEMNMSALELEDSAMYFCASSLVGGGAETLYFGSGTRLTVL.

In this sample, this clone turned up a few times. Gene names and germline match the mouse. Read coverage stops 1 residue before the CDR3 terminus; the germline J gene supplies the remainder. The same CDR3 is also encoded by other DNA sequences in this sample. V and J are TRBV26 and TRBJ1-3; D ambiguous. The CDR3 covers 14 residues. The V end lost 3 bases, the J end lost 0 bases, and 6 bases lay between the germline ends. Germline assignment: CDR1 KGHPV and CDR2 FQNQEV (reference sequence). The covered CDR3 bases are TGTGCCAGCAGTCTTCGGGGTTCTGGAAATACGCTCTAT. This encodes CASSLRGSGNTLY. The whole CDR3 is CASSLRGSGNTLYF.

Comments on this clone: Gene labels here are mouse ones. The sequence runs out 1 residue before the end of the CDR3; the remainder is reconstructed from the germline J gene. The genes are TRBV3 and TRBJ2-7, with TRBD1 as a possible D gene (6 bases). The germline V gene encodes CDR1 SNHLY and CDR2 FYNGKV (reference sequence). The V and J ends lost 5 bases and 7 bases respectively, with 12 bases between them. There are 12 residues in the CDR3. The CDR3 sequence is CASSLRGGEQYF. The sequenced part of the CDR3 DNA is TGTGCCAGCAGCCTCAGGGGTGGGGAACAGTAC.

This clone is judged medium-sized. These gene names are mouse names. The read falls 1 residue short of the CDR3 end, and the missing part is taken from the germline J gene. This chain uses TRBV16 with TRBJ2-1, with 9 bases identical to TRBD2. This CDR3 has 15 residues. The germline CDR1 and CDR2 sequences are SGHSA and FRNQAP. V lost 5 bases, J lost 3 bases, and 5 bases stayed unmatched. CDR3 amino acids: CASSPPGGGYAEQFF. The part of the CDR3 DNA that was read is TGTGCAAGCAGCCCTCCTGGGGGGGGCTATGCTGAGCAGTTC.

As to this clone: Gene and germline names: mouse. The CDR3 is cut off 1 residue early in the read; its end comes from the germline J gene. The V call is TRBV3, the J call TRBJ2-4, with D perhaps matching TRBD1 (6 bases). V was shortened by 3 bases and J by 3 bases, with 10 bases between the two germline ends. Germline V lookup: CDR1 SNHLY, CDR2 FYNGKV (reference sequence). This CDR3 spans 14 amino acids. The CDR3 loop reads CASSFPGQQNTLYF. CDR3 DNA (partial): TGTGCCAGCAGCTTTCCGGGACAACAAAACACCTTGTAC.

Comments on this clone: Mouse germline and gene names are used. Read coverage stops 1 residue before the CDR3 terminus; the germline J gene supplies the remainder. The chain carries TRBV26 and TRBJ2-7; D is unresolved. CDR3 length: 11 amino acids. V was shortened by 6 bases and J by 7 bases, with 10 bases between the two germline ends. Germline CDR1 is KGHPV and CDR2 is FQNQEV (reference sequence). CDR3 region: CASRLVREQYF. CDR3 bases read: TGTGCCAGCAGGCTGGTTAGGGAACAGTAC.

A word on this clone: Mouse gene names and germline throughout. The CDR3 goes on 1 residue after the read ends, and that part is filled in from the germline J gene. The V gene is TRBV3, the J gene TRBJ2-4; D gene uncertain. CDR1 and CDR2 from the germline V gene are SNHLY and FYNGKV (reference sequence). The V end was cut by 3 bases, the J end by 0 bases, with 7 bases between. The CDR3 sequence is 14 residues long. Incomplete CDR3 DNA: TGTGCCAGCAGCTTCGGCACCAGTCAAAACACCTTGTAC. It yields the protein CASSFGTSQNTLY. The CDR3, in full, reads CASSFGTSQNTLYF.

Note on this clone: Mouse names are used for the genes. The read ends 1 residue shy of where the CDR3 ends; the end is completed using the germline J gene. The chain joins TRBV26 to TRBJ2-7; D uncertain. The CDR3 runs to 11 residues. In germline, CDR1 is KGHPV, CDR2 FQNQEV (reference sequence). Trimming took off 4 bases at V and 4 bases at J, with 5 bases between the two ends. The CDR3 loop is CASSPRYEQYF. The sequenced part of the CDR3 DNA is TGTGCCAGCAGTCCAAGATATGAACAGTAC.

By frequency in the sample, this clone is medium-sized. The gene names given are mouse names. The read is 1 residue too short to cover the CDR3 end, so that end is filled in from the germline J gene. This chain links TRBV26 with TRBJ1-2; D is unclear. Trimming left V 5 bases short and J 4 bases short, with 8 bases between. Germline values: CDR1 KGHPV, CDR2 FQNQEV (reference sequence). The CDR3 runs 12 residues. The sequenced CDR3 bases are TGTGCCAGCAGTAGAACAAGCTCCGACTACACC. Amino acids: CASSRTSSDYT. The full CDR3 is CASSRTSSDYTF.

As regards this clone: Mouse gene names and germline throughout. The read falls 1 residue short of the CDR3 end, and the missing part is taken from the germline J gene. The chain employs TRBV23 and TRBJ2-4; the DNA was not compared with TRBD2, the D call given in the table. The germline V gene has CDR1 KGHTA and CDR2 FQNQQP. This CDR3 region has 17 residues. CDR3 region: CSSSQKTGGLSQNTLYF. The DNA read from the CDR3 is TGCTCCAGCAGTCAAAAGACTGGGGGTTTGAGTCAAAACACCTTGTAC.

This clone ranks as medium-sized. Gene names follow the mouse nomenclature. With the read ending 1 residue before the CDR3 end, the germline J gene is used to fill in that end. The chain uses TRBV3 and TRBJ2-4; 8 positions match TRBD2. Germline trimming cut 5 bases from V and 6 bases from J; bases unmatched to any gene: 1. Germline CDR1 SNHLY, CDR2 FYNGKV (reference sequence). The CDR3 sequence is 12 residues long. CDR3 amino acids: CASSGDWNTLYF. The DNA read from the CDR3 is TGTGCCAGCAGCGGGGACTGGAACACCTTGTAC.

This clone was seen more than once but under ten times. The gene symbols are mouse symbols. The read ends 1 residue early relative to the CDR3; the germline J gene fills the gap. The gene calls are TRBV26 and TRBJ1-6, with no clear D. TRBJ1-6 is an open reading frame, and its role is uncertain. Germline CDR1 is KGHPV and CDR2 is FQNQEV (reference sequence). V was pared by 0 bases and J by 7 bases, with 4 bases between. The CDR3 runs 13 residues. CDR3 sequence: CASSLSGNSPLYF. The DNA read from the CDR3 is TGTGCCAGCAGTCTGTCCGGGAATTCGCCCCTCTAC.

A word on this clone: Gene names follow the mouse nomenclature. The CDR3 extends 1 residue past the end of the read, so its final part is completed from the germline J gene. The J gene is TRBJ2-7, the V gene TRBV3, with D perhaps TRBD1 (6 bases). V gave up 2 bases and J gave up 4 bases, with 6 bases separating them. In germline, CDR1 is SNHLY, CDR2 FYNGKV (reference sequence). The CDR3 has 12 amino acids. CDR3 bases read: TGTGCCAGCAGCTTAAGGGGGTATGAACAGTAC. This encodes CASSLRGYEQY. The CDR3, in full, reads CASSLRGYEQYF.

This clone is classed as large. Gene labels here are mouse ones. The CDR3 loop is CASSQEAGETLYF. The CDR3 DNA, read in part, is TGTGCCAGCAGCCAAGAGGCAGGAGAAACGCTGTAT. This chain links TRBV5 with TRBJ2-3, with unresolved D. The CDR3 extends 1 residue past the end of the read, so its final part is completed from the germline J gene. The V gene's germline CDR1 is LGHNA and CDR2 YNLKQL (reference sequence). V was clipped by 0 bases and J by 5 bases, with 6 bases between them. This CDR3 region has 13 residues.

Of note for this clone: A much larger clonotype is one base distant, so this may be a read error. Here the gene names and germline are mouse. The read comes to an end 1 residue before the CDR3 does, leaving the germline J gene to fill in the end. This sequence joins TRBV26 and TRBJ2-1, with 11 positions matching TRBD1. Germline V gene lookup returns CDR1 KGHPV and CDR2 FQNQEV (reference sequence). The CDR3 contains 15 residues. Trimming at V came to 2 bases and at J to 3 bases, leaving 0 bases not matched to a gene. The CDR3 is CASSLGTGGYAEQFF. Partial CDR3 DNA: TGTGCCAGCAGTCTGGGGACAGGGGGCTATGCTGAGCAGTTC.

By sample fraction, this clone is medium-sized. Each gene name is a mouse one. The read is 1 residue too short to cover the CDR3 end, so that end is filled in from the germline J gene. V and J are TRBV14 and TRBJ1-3; 8 nucleotides match TRBD1. Germline trimming cut 1 base from V and 4 bases from J; bases unmatched to any gene: 1. The CDR3 has 14 residues. CDR1 and CDR2 from the germline V gene are SGHDT and FRDEAV. CDR3 DNA, as far as it was read: TGTGCCAGCAGTTTCGCAGGGGGCGGAAATACGCTCTAT. It codes for CASSFAGGGNTLY. The full-length CDR3 reads as CASSFAGGGNTLYF.

Remarks on this clone: Gene names follow the mouse nomenclature. The CDR3 goes on 1 residue after the read ends, and that part is filled in from the germline J gene. This chain joins TRBV16 and TRBJ2-5, with D hard to call. The CDR3 spans 13 residues. The V and J ends lost 5 bases and 2 bases respectively, with 8 bases between them. Looked up from germline, CDR1 is SGHSA and CDR2 is FRNQAP. CDR3 in amino acids: CASSLRGQDTQYF. The sequenced CDR3 bases are TGTGCAAGCAGCCTCCGGGGCCAAGACACCCAGTAC.

This clone was seen a handful of times. Gene labels here are mouse ones. Read coverage stops 1 residue before the CDR3 terminus; the germline J gene supplies the remainder. The chain recombines TRBV26 with TRBJ2-4; D assignment may be TRBD1 or TRBD2 (5 bases each). This CDR3 has 14 residues. The germline V and J ends were trimmed by 2 bases and 0 bases, with 6 bases remaining between them. Germline CDR1 KGHPV, CDR2 FQNQEV (reference sequence). The DNA read from the CDR3 is TGTGCCAGCAGTCTGGGGGGTAGTCAAAACACCTTGTAC. It is translated as CASSLGGSQNTLY. The CDR3 as a whole reads CASSLGGSQNTLYF.

Details on this clone: The gene names given are mouse names. The observed sequence ends 1 residue before the CDR3 terminus, with the missing tail filled in from the germline J gene. The chain carries TRBV26 and TRBJ2-4, with unresolved D. Looked up from germline, CDR1 is KGHPV and CDR2 is FQNQEV (reference sequence). This CDR3 is 14 amino acids long. Trimming pared 2 bases from V and 0 bases from J, leaving 6 bases between. The CDR3 spells CASSLRGSQNTLYF. The covered CDR3 bases are TGTGCCAGCAGTCTGCGGGGTAGTCAAAACACCTTGTAC. The variable domain in full, completed from reference TRBV26 and TRBJ2-4, reads NSKVIQTPRYLVKGQGQKAKMRCIPEKGHPVVFWYQQNKNNEFKFLINFQNQEVLQQIDMTEKRFSAECPSNSPCSLEIQSSEAGDSALYLCASSLRGSQNTLYFGAGTRLSVL.

This clone qualifies as medium-sized. Gene names are the mouse ones. The read terminates 1 residue before the CDR3 end, so the remaining end is supplied by the germline J gene. This chain joins TRBV26 and TRBJ2-5, with 10 bases aligning to TRBD1. Germline trimming cut 6 bases from V and 6 bases from J; bases unmatched to any gene: 6. The germline CDR1 and CDR2 sequences are KGHPV and FQNQEV (reference sequence). The CDR3 consists of 14 residues. Here the CDR3 reads CASSTGTGVDTQYF. The CDR3 bases that were read are TGTGCCAGCAGCACCGGGACAGGGGTTGACACCCAGTAC.

This clone is medium-sized (0.01 to 0.1%). Germline and genes here are mouse. The read falls 1 residue short of the CDR3 end, and the missing part is taken from the germline J gene. The rearrangement uses TRBV16 and TRBJ2-5; weak D call: TRBD2 (6 bases). CDR3 length: 14 residues. The V gene's germline CDR1 is SGHSA and CDR2 FRNQAP. Trimming stripped 0 bases from V and 3 bases from J, with 7 bases between. The DNA read from the CDR3 is TGTGCAAGCAGCTTAGACGGGGGGCAAGACACCCAGTAC. Amino acid sequence: CASSLDGGQDTQY. In full, the CDR3 is CASSLDGGQDTQYF.

Only a few counts were recorded for this clone. Germline and genes here are mouse. Read coverage stops 1 residue before the CDR3 terminus; the germline J gene supplies the remainder. The V gene is TRBV13-3, the J gene TRBJ2-7; 11 nucleotides match TRBD1. Trimming at V came to 5 bases and at J to 4 bases, leaving 2 bases not matched to a gene. The CDR3 has 13 amino acids. From germline, CDR1 is NNHDY and CDR2 SYVADS. The CDR3 bases that were read are TGTGCCAGCAGCCGGGACAGGGGGTATGAACAGTAC. This translates into CASSRDRGYEQY. The full CDR3 sequence reads CASSRDRGYEQYF.

On this clone itself: Mouse gene names and germline throughout. The missing CDR3 end, 1 residue past where the read stops, is filled in from the germline J gene. The J gene is TRBJ2-3, the V gene TRBV23. CDR3 length: 12 residues. The germline V gene has CDR1 KGHTA and CDR2 FQNQQP. CDR3: CSSSRSAETLYF. The sequenced part of the CDR3 DNA is TGCTCCAGCAGTCGTAGTGCAGAAACGCTGTAT.

With respect to this clone: The genes and germline here are from mouse. The CDR3 extends 1 residue past the end of the read, so its final part is completed from the germline J gene. Other DNA sequences from this sample encode an identical CDR3 as well. The chain is built from TRBV26 and TRBJ2-1; possible D gene TRBD2, 5 bases. This CDR3 has 14 amino acids. V was cut by 3 bases and J by 7 bases, with 13 bases left in between. Germline V CDR1 and CDR2: KGHPV, FQNQEV (reference sequence). The covered CDR3 bases are TGTGCCAGCAGTCTTCCTGGGAGGTACGCTGAGCAGTTC. It codes for CASSLPGRYAEQF. The whole CDR3 protein reads CASSLPGRYAEQFF.

Regarding this clone: The genes are named according to mouse. The read halts 1 residue ahead of the CDR3 end, with the missing end drawn from the germline J gene. The rearrangement links TRBV26 to TRBJ2-5; TRBD2 matches at 8 bases. In germline, CDR1 is KGHPV, CDR2 FQNQEV (reference sequence). V was clipped by 4 bases and J by 2 bases; unmatched bases: 5. The CDR3 totals 15 residues. This CDR3 reads CASSPHWGTQDTQYF. Partial CDR3 DNA: TGTGCCAGCAGTCCTCACTGGGGGACCCAAGACACCCAGTAC.